The clone carrying this T cell receptor (beta chain) occurred a few times. The antigen remains unidentified. Every TCR beta cDNA library bore unique molecular identifiers. TCRdb passed the PCR reads through MiXCR, listing each CDR3 protein once. This sample has 750,000 to 950,000 distinct CDR3 sequences, with about half found just once. These data originate in a study of post-analysis software for immune sequencing data. Study in general: Recorded subtypes: relapsing-remitting, secondary progressive, progressive-relapsing; some patients unannotated. Overall study results and limits: Controls' normalized Chao1 diversity significantly exceeded that of multiple sclerosis patients.

This clonotype originated in a girl aged 5-17 years with multiple sclerosis. The sequenced sample was blood.

The CDR3 DNA reads TGCGCCAGCAGCTTGGAGTACACAGATACGCAGTATTTT. It yields the protein CASSLEYTDTQYF. J is TRBJ2-3 and V is TRBV5-1; unclear D gene. V lost 0 bases and J 2 bases, leaving 4 bases between the germline ends. Germline V gives CDR1 SGHRS, CDR2 YFSETQ. The CDR3 runs to 13 residues.